Listed below are T cell receptor beta chains from one sample, sequenced in a study of long-term antiretroviral therapy in people with HIV. Produced via immunoSEQ multiplex PCR; TCRdb's table is partial and in-frame only. This table holds more than 20,000 clones, approximately 82% found once. The specimen comprised unsorted PBMCs, sampled 3 years after starting antiretroviral therapy. These TCRs come from a young man with HIV. The CDR3 runs from the conserved cysteine through the conserved F or W.

v_gene	j_gene	CDR3aa
TRBV28	TRBJ1-6	CASSSSTGWPWSPLHF
TRBV2	TRBJ1-5	CASNGQGGDQPQHF
TRBV4-1	TRBJ2-7	CASSRSPDGTYEQYF
TRBV5-1	TRBJ1-2	CASTGGGSNYGYTF
TRBV11-2	TRBJ2-1	CASSSSSGKNNEQFF
TRBV28	TRBJ1-2	CASSLWQGADGYTF
TRBV19	TRBJ2-1	CASSNGAGVVNEQFF
TRBV5-6	TRBJ2-5	CASSPWTGETQYF
TRBV27	TRBJ1-1	CASSRWAGMNTEAFF
TRBV15	TRBJ2-1	CATSRESSGLYNEQFF
TRBV10-2	TRBJ2-1	CASTILLAGPYNEQFF
TRBV9	TRBJ1-4	CASSVSGDINEKLFF
TRBV9	TRBJ2-7	CASSVGQSYEQYF
TRBV27	TRBJ2-1	CASSFRSRSVDEQFF
TRBV28	TRBJ1-1	CASSLSDRGAFF
TRBV9	TRBJ2-3	CASSVSSGTDTQYF
TRBV5-6	TRBJ1-1	CASSFLQGEMNTEAFF
TRBV14	TRBJ1-1	CASSDFRDIGFDTEAFF
TRBV28	TRBJ2-2	CASSRDLTGELFF
TRBV2	TRBJ2-1	CASRGVRVEQFF
TRBV28	TRBJ2-7	CASSPPGPGETYEQYF
TRBV9	TRBJ1-6	CASSEGSPSYNSPLHF
TRBV9	TRBJ1-2	CASSVGSNYGYTF
TRBV11-2	TRBJ1-1	CASSRALTEAFF
TRBV28	TRBJ2-7	CASSFSGSVYF
TRBV5-1	TRBJ1-3	CASSLAGGTGNTIYF
TRBV4-1	TRBJ2-4	CASSQHVWPHTQNIQYF
TRBV25-1	TRBJ1-6	CASRTGTGSPLHF
TRBV2	TRBJ2-5	CASSGTSGAQETQYF
TRBV27	TRBJ2-7	CASSSGTGDLYEQYF
TRBV6-1	TRBJ1-4	CASSADRGSSEKLFF
TRBV21-1	TRBJ2-3	CASSNVQKGAGDTQYF
TRBV2	TRBJ2-6	CASSVESGANVLTF
TRBV6-5	TRBJ1-1	CASSKAAVNTEAFF
TRBV9	TRBJ2-1	CASSDSTSGGSDEQFF
TRBV6-5	TRBJ1-2	CASSYAAGAGYTF
TRBV6-5	TRBJ2-3	CASSYRGRGGPDTQYF
TRBV11-2	TRBJ2-3	CASSSSLAGGTDTQYF
TRBV28	TRBJ1-2	CASKREQLVYGYTF
TRBV7-9	TRBJ1-5	CASSLWAGRDQPQHF
TRBV5-1	TRBJ1-1	CASSSGTAMNTEAFF
TRBV27	TRBJ1-4	CASSPRGRDEKLFF